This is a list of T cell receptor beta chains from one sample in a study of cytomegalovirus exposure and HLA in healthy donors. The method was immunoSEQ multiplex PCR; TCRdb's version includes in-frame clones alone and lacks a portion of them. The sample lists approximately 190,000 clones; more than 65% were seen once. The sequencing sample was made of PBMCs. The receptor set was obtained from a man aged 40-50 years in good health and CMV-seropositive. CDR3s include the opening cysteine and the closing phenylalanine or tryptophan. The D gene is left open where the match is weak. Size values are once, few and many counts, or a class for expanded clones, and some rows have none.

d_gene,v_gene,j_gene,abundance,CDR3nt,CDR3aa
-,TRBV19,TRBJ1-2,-,TGTGCCAGTAGTATGGCGGGGAGGGGCGTTGGCTACACCTTC,CASSMAGRGVGYTF
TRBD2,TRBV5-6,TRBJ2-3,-,TGTGCCAGCAGTTCCAGCGGGGGGACCTTCACAGATACGCAGTATTTT,CASSSSGGTFTDTQYF
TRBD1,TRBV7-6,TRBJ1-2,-,TGTGCCAGCAGCCCAGGGGGCCGGGACTATGGCTACACCTTC,CASSPGGRDYGYTF
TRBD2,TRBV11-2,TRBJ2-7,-,TGTGCCAGCAGCCCCCGCGGGGGCTACGAGCAGTACTTC,CASSPRGGYEQYF
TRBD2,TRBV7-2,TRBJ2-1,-,TGTGCCAGCAGCTCTCCGGGACTAGCGGGAGAAGGCTCCTACAATGAGCAGTTCTTC,CASSSPGLAGEGSYNEQFF
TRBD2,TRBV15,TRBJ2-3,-,TGTGCCACCAGCAGAGACTTAGCGGGGGGGCTCACAGATACGCAGTATTTT,CATSRDLAGGLTDTQYF
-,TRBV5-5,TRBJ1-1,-,TGTGCCAGCAGCTTGGAAGGGGTGGGGTCGTTGTGGCCGGCTTTCTTT,CASSLEGVGSLWPAFF
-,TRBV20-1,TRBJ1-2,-,TGCAGTGCTAGAGACCCCTCGGGCTACACCTTC,CSARDPSGYTF
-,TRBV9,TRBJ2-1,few,TGTGCCAGCAGCGTAGGGGAGTACAATGAGCAGTTCTTC,CASSVGEYNEQFF
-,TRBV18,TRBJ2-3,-,TGTGCCAGCTCACGACAGGCAGATACGCAGTATTTT,CASSRQADTQYF
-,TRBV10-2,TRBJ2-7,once,TGCGCCAGCACCGGGACACTTTACGAGCAGTACTTC,CASTGTLYEQYF
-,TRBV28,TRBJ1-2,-,TGTGCCAGCAGTTCTCTGGGCAGGGATGTGTATGGCTACACCTTC,CASSSLGRDVYGYTF
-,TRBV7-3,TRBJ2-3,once,TGTGCCAGCAGTGCCGGGACTCATCCCACAGATACGCAGTATTTT,CASSAGTHPTDTQYF
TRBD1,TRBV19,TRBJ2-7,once,TGTGCCAGTAGTAGCCCGGGACAGGGGGACTACGAGCAGTACTTC,CASSSPGQGDYEQYF
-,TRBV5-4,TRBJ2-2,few,TGTGCCAGCAGCGCCACAAGCGCACCCCCCGGGGAGCTGTTTTTT,CASSATSAPPGELFF
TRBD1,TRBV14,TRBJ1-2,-,TGTGCCAGCAGCTCCCGGGACAGAGGAGGCTATGGCTACACCTTC,CASSSRDRGGYGYTF
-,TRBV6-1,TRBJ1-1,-,TGTGCCAGCAGTGAAGTAGCCCACACTGAAGCTTTCTTT,CASSEVAHTEAFF
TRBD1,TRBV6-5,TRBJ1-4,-,TGTGCCAGCAGTTACTCGCCAGGGGGCCGTGAAAAACTGTTTTTT,CASSYSPGGREKLFF
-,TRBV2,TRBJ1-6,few,TGTGCCAGCAGTTTGTTGGGGCCTCCAAATTCACCCCTCCACTTT,CASSLLGPPNSPLHF
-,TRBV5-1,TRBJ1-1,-,TGCGCCAGCAGTAGAATCCAGAACACTGAAGCTTTCTTT,CASSRIQNTEAFF
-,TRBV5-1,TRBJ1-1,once,TGCGCCAGCAGCTTGGGCCCAGTGAACACTGAAGCTTTCTTT,CASSLGPVNTEAFF
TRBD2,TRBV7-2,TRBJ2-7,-,TGTGCCAGCAGCCCAAGAAGGACTAGCGACGAGCAGTACTTC,CASSPRRTSDEQYF
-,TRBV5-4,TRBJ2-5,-,TGTGCCAGCAGCCCGGAAGCTCAGAGGGAGGAGACCCAGTACTTC,CASSPEAQREETQYF
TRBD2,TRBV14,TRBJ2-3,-,TGTGCCAGCAGCCAGGGACTAGCGGTGCGGGATACGCAGTATTTT,CASSQGLAVRDTQYF
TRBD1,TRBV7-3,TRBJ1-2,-,TGTGCCAGCAGCTTAGCCCCGGGACAGCACTATGGCTACACCTTC,CASSLAPGQHYGYTF
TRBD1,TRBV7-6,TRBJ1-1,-,TGTGCCAGCAGCCTGACAGGGGTGAACACTGAAGCTTTCTTT,CASSLTGVNTEAFF
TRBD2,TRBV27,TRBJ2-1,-,TGTGCCAGCAGTACATCGGGACTAGCGGGGGTGGTGAATGAGCAGTTCTTC,CASSTSGLAGVVNEQFF
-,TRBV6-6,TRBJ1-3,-,TGTGCCAGTAAGCCGGGATACGCTGGAAACACCATATATTTT,CASKPGYAGNTIYF
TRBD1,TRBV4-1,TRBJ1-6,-,TGCGCCAGCAGCCAAGCTCGGACAGGGAATTCACCCCTCCACTTT,CASSQARTGNSPLHF
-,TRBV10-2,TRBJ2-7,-,TGCGCCAGCTCCCCTGGGGCCGGCTACGAGCAGTACTTC,CASSPGAGYEQYF
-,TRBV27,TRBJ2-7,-,TGTGCCAGCAGACCGGGACTCTTTTACGAGCAGTACTTC,CASRPGLFYEQYF
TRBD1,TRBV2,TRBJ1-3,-,TGTGCCAGCAAGCTGGACAGGCGAGACTTCTCTGGAAACACCATATATTTT,CASKLDRRDFSGNTIYF
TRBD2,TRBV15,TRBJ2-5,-,TGTGCCACCAGCAGAGATGCTCTCGGCCTAGCGGCCCTGGGGTGGGAGACCCAGTACTTC,CATSRDALGLAALGWETQYF
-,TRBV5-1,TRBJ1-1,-,TGCGCCAGCAGCGGGGCGTTTGGGGGGGCGACCACTGAAGCTTTCTTT,CASSGAFGGATTEAFF
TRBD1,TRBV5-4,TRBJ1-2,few,TGTGCCAGCAGCTTCTGGGACAGGCTGCGAGGTGGCTACACCTTC,CASSFWDRLRGGYTF
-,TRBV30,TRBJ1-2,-,TGTGCCTGGACCCCCTCGGACAGCTCTGGCTACACCTTC,CAWTPSDSSGYTF
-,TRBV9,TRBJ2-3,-,TGTGCCAGCAGCGGAACAGCCACTAGCACAGATACGCAGTATTTT,CASSGTATSTDTQYF
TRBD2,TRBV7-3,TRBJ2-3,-,TGTGCCAGCAGCTTAATGTCTAGCGGGGGGGTTAGCACAGATACGCAGTATTTT,CASSLMSSGGVSTDTQYF
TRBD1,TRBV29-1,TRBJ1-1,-,TGCAGCGTGGACAGGGAGGCGGTTGAAGCTTTCTTT,CSVDREAVEAFF
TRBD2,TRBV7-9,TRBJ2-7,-,TGTGCCAGCAGCTCGGGACTAGCGGGAGCCGTCTACGAGCAGTACTTC,CASSSGLAGAVYEQYF
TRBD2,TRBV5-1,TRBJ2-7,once,TGCGCCAGCAGCTTGGAGGGACTAGCGAGAGGGGCCTACGAGCAGTACTTC,CASSLEGLARGAYEQYF
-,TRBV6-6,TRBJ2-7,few,TGTGCCAGCAGTACAACAGGGACCCGCCTCGCTTACGAGCAGTACTTC,CASSTTGTRLAYEQYF
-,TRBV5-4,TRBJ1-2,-,TGTGCCAGCAGCTTCAGGGGTGGCTACACCTTC,CASSFRGGYTF
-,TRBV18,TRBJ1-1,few,TGTGCCAGCTCACCAATGTTAGCAGATGAAGCTTTCTTT,CASSPMLADEAFF
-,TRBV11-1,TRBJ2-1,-,TGTGCCAGCAGGACCCTGGGGGCTAGCGGAAACCGGGATGAGCAGTTCTTC,CASRTLGASGNRDEQFF
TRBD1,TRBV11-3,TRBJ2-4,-,TGTGCCAGCAGCTCGGGAGACAGGGGCAAAAACATTCAGTACTTC,CASSSGDRGKNIQYF
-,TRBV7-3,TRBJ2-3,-,TGTGCCAGCAGCCCCGGGAGCCTGCCCCCAGATACGCAGTATTTT,CASSPGSLPPDTQYF
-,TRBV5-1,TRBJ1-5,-,TGCGCCAGCAGCTTGACGGGAAGGAGCAATCAGCCCCAGCATTTT,CASSLTGRSNQPQHF